This TCR beta chain was obtained from a study of shared clonotypes between healthy human individuals. Overall study results and limits: Clonotype sharing among the donors was expected to vary with sequencing depth. The sharing of roughly 5% of naive CD4 clonotypes was seen across several donors.

As for this clone: Its antigen is undetermined.

Using immunoSEQ multiplex PCR, the repertoire was profiled, and TCRdb retains in-frame clones only, with some absent. In the table there are under 1,100,000 clones, about four fifths of which are singletons. CDR1 is SGHAT, CDR2 FQDESV, per germline (reference sequence). Trimming left V 4 bases short and J 7 bases short, with 16 bases between. This CDR3 has 14 residues. The chain joins TRBV11-1 to TRBJ2-5; no firm D call. Sequenced sample: memory CD4+ T cells from PBMCs. This sample's subset: CD45RA-negative fraction. The sequence was obtained from a man between 18 and 29 years old in good health. Some clones in this sample may be carry-over from other donors' samples. The CDR3 bases are TGTGCCAGCAGCTCATCAGATATTTTGGCGACCCAGTACTTC. Translating gives CASSSSDILATQYF. Complete variable domain (other parts from reference TRBV11-1 and TRBJ2-5): EAEVAQSPRYKITEKSQAVAFWCDPISGHATLYWYRQILGQGPELLVQFQDESVVDDSQLPKDRFSAERLKGVDSTLKIQPAELGDSAMYLCASSSSDILATQYFGPGTRLLVL.